This T cell receptor (beta chain) was captured in a study of cytomegalovirus exposure and HLA in healthy donors. Study observations and caveats: Later on, an analysis tied under 20,000 TCR beta sequences to HLA alleles at 0.05 false discovery rate. Follow-up analysis found HLA locus-dependent TCR association rates, highest for DRB1 and lowest for HLA-C. As confirmed in vitro, three CMV-associated chains were specific for CMV antigens.

The CDR3 loop spans 17 amino acids. From germline, CDR1 is SGHVS and CDR2 FQNEAQ. The trim removed 1 base at V and 6 bases at J, leaving 9 bases unmatched. PCR was performed using 60 Vbeta and 13 Jbeta primers. TCRdb keeps only in-frame clones here, not all; method: immunoSEQ multiplex PCR. The sample includes 170,000 or so clones, almost 85% seen only once; the top ten take roughly 0.38%. Concerning this clone: What it recognizes is unknown.

This chain uses TRBV7-8 with TRBJ2-1; 10 bases fit TRBD2. This TCR derives from a boy aged 2 to 10 in good health and CMV-seronegative. Sequencing was carried out using PBMCs. The CDR3 DNA reads as TGTGCCAGCAGCTTAGGAGCGGGAGGGCCGTTCGGCAATGAGCAGTTCTTC. Translation: CASSLGAGGPFGNEQFF. The full variable domain, rest sourced from reference TRBV7-8 and TRBJ2-1, is GAGVSQSPRYKVAKRGQDVALRCDPISGHVSLFWYQQALGQGPEFLTYFQNEAQLDKSGLPSDRFFAERPEGSVSTLKIQRTQQEDSAVYLCASSLGAGGPFGNEQFFGPGTRLTVL.